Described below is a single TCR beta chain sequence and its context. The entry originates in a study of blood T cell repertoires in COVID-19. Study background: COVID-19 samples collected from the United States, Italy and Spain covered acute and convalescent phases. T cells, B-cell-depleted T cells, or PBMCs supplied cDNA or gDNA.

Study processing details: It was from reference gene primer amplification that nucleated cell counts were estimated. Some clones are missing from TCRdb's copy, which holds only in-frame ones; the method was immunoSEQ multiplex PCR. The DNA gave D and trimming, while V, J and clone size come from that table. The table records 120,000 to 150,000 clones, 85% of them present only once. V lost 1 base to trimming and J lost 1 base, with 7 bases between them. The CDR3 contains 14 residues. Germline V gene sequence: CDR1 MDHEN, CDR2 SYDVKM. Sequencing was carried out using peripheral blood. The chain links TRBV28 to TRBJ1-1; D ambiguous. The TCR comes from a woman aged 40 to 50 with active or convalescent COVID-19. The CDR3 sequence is CASSLLPRNTEAFF. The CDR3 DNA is TGTGCCAGCAGTTTATTACCGAGGAACACTGAAGCTTTCTTT.